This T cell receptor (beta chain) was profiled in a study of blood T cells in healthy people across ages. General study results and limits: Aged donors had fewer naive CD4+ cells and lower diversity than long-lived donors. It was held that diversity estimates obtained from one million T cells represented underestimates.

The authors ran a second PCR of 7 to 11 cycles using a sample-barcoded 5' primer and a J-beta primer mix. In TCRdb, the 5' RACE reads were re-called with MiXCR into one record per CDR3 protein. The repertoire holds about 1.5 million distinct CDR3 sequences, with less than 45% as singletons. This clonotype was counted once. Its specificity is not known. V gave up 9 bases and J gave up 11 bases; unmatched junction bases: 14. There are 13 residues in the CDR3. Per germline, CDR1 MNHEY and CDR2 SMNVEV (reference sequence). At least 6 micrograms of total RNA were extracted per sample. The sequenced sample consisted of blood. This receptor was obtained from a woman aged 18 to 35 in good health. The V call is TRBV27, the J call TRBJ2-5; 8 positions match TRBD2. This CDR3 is CASGAGGSYGQYF. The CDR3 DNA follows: TGTGCCAGTGGGGCGGGGGGCTCCTACGGGCAGTACTTC.